This TCR beta chain comes out of a study of shared clonotypes between healthy human individuals. The study's findings and limits: Naive subsets typically showed greater estimated richness than memory subsets.

This table comes from immunoSEQ multiplex PCR, and its TCRdb copy is limited to in-frame clones, with some not included. The sample holds over a million clones; around 98% are singletons and the top ten take 0.4% to 0.45%. Splitting the CD4+ cells yielded a CD45RA+ naive subset and a CD45RA-negative memory subset. Germline values: CDR1 SGDLS, CDR2 YYNGEE. Trimming pared 2 bases from V and 9 bases from J, leaving 12 bases between. The CDR3 covers 13 residues. Comment on this clone: Its antigen remains unknown.

V gene TRBV9 combines with J gene TRBJ2-1; D possibly matches TRBD1 or TRBD2 (7 bases each). This clonotype was sampled from a man aged 30 to 45 in good health. Sequenced material: naive CD4+ T cells sorted from blood. Subset noted: CD45RA+ positively selected. CDR3 in DNA: TGTGCCAGCAGCGTTGCCAGGGGGGGTGAGCAGTTCTTC. Translated, it gives CASSVARGGEQFF. The variable domain in full, completed from reference TRBV9 and TRBJ2-1, reads DSGVTQTPKHLITATGQRVTLRCSPRSGDLSVYWYQQSLDQGLQFLIQYYNGEERAKGNILERFSAQQFPDLHSELNLSSLELGDSALYFCASSVARGGEQFFGPGTRLTVL.